The TCR beta chain under discussion was sequenced for a study of human T cells and chemical hapten exposure (dated by TCRdb to about 2021). With respect to the entire study: For sensitization, 2% DPC in acetone was applied to a 2 cm by 2 cm area of upper inner arm skin. Twenty-nine alopecia patients provided blood for TCR sequencing at one to four time points (pre-sensitization, 2, 6 and 24 weeks). Libraries were pooled for sequencing, and per-sample TCR yields varied mainly because of small differences in library volumes within the pool. Patch testing on the upper back used Finn chambers containing 0.01% DPC, with scoring done after 6 days according to International Contact Dermatitis Research Group standards. Each blood RNA sample was used to sequence both TCR alpha and TCR beta chains. The study tracked peripheral blood TCR repertoire changes in vivo during primary and secondary sensitization to the hapten diphenylcyclopropenone (DPC) in alopecia patients. Most of the patients in the cohort were female, and the cohort covered alopecia areata with under or over 50% scalp involvement, alopecia totalis and alopecia universalis. Blood samples were taken from patients before sensitization (week 0) and at 2, 6 and about 24 weeks after DPC sensitization. Patients additionally received weekly therapeutic DPC doses to the scalp throughout the approximately 25-week study period.

Reading from cysteine to phenylalanine, the CDR3 counts 13 amino acids. Solely the CDR3 DNA is kept, with 39 bases framed from the first base. The V and J ends are trimmed by 3 bases and 0 bases, leaving 6 bases between them. This clonotype was recorded many times. There is no known antigen for this receptor. Base-call qualities are not available, and no considerably larger clone is one nucleotide away. General conclusions and limits of the study: DPC sensitization did not change the number of TCRs with a frequency above 1 in 1000, and there was no evidence of changes in global repertoire structure. Patch test score correlated positively with the number of PT1 expanded TCRs, reaching significance at thresholds 8, 16 and 32 but not at 4. Compared with pre-sensitization or healthy control sets, expanded TCRs formed significantly more large CDR3 similarity clusters, which is consistent with antigen-driven responses. Repeated subsampling changed both the strength of the expansion versus patch-test correlation and the threshold at which that correlation became significant. All patients had alopecia, a presumed autoimmune disease, so their immune response might differ from that of healthy individuals.

Libraries were constructed by RACE. TCRdb shows the sequencer as NextSeq 500. During library preparation, unique molecular identifiers were attached to individual cDNA molecules so that TCRs could be counted quantitatively and reproducibly. Concerning the study's data processing: A median of approximately 96,000 TCRs per sample was observed, with a range of roughly 20,000 to 700,000. The Decombinator software suite was used to annotate V, J and CDR3 in the TCR reads. To make PS versus PT1 abundance plots, every sample was subsampled to the same number of TCRs (28,000). Expanded TCRs were defined as absent before sensitization and observed at least eight times at the 2-week time point. The public sequencing data were trimmed at Q25 with fastp and processed into clonotypes with MiXCR by TCRdb, which kept only in-frame beta chains. Each entry is one CDR3 protein sequence, shown with its most common DNA and genes. TCRdb's processing, not the authors', yielded these V and J calls. The sample data list approximately 43,000 distinct CDR3 sequences, and over 3.5% of these were observed just once. The ten most abundant clones make up 20% to 30% of the sample.

The time point label corresponds to: patch test 1, 2 weeks after DPC sensitization. Interpreted using the paper, the treatment or condition label stands for: therapeutic diphenylcyclopropenone sensitization with weekly scalp DPC. Unfractionated whole blood was collected in Tempus Blood RNA tubes, and total RNA was extracted from that blood. At each patch-test visit, blood was drawn before the patch test was applied. Eligible patients were aged 18 to 70, diagnosed with alopecia, deemed suitable for DPC therapy, and excluded if pregnant. The sample was whole blood, taken in connection with sensitization to the hapten diphenylcyclopropenone (DPC). The V gene is TRBV12-3 or TRBV12-4 and the J gene is TRBJ2-7, with the D gene call left open. The clonotype comes from a man in his fifties or sixties with alopecia areata. Some clones in this sample may be carry-over from other donors' samples. The CDR3 loop reads CASSLPNSYEQYF. The DNA is TGTGCCAGCAGTTTGCCTAACTCCTACGAGCAGTACTTC.